This TCR beta chain was observed in a study of cytomegalovirus exposure and HLA in healthy donors. The protocol was immunoSEQ multiplex PCR, while the TCRdb copy is restricted to in-frame clones and leaves out a portion. The sample includes approximately 230,000 clones, about 88% of them seen just once. Germline V gene lookup returns CDR1 WNHNN and CDR2 SYGVQD (reference sequence). CDR3 length equals 11 residues. Trimming took 11 bases from V and 0 from J, leaving 7 bases between them. This sequence joins TRBV10-1 and TRBJ2-5; possible D gene TRBD1, 5 bases. This TCR came from a man in his late teens or twenties in good health and CMV-seropositive. The sample was PBMCs. CDR3 residues: CAGQDQETQYF. The CDR3 DNA reads as TGCGCCGGACAAGACCAAGAGACCCAGTACTTC.